The 21 T cell receptor beta chains reported below all come from one sample, sequenced in a study of T-cell reconstitution after alpha-beta-depleted transplantation in children. TCRbeta library preparation incorporated unique molecular identifiers. TCRdb recomputed calls from the PCR reads with MiXCR, one row per CDR3 protein. The sample shows roughly 350,000 distinct CDR3 sequences, 15% to 20% of them seen only once. Here the sequenced sample was PBMCs, mostly from graft donor cells, taken 360 days after TCRalphabeta/CD19-depleted stem cell transplant. These receptors came from a male patient under 10 years old who had a stem cell transplant for acute lymphoblastic leukemia, so the T cells may come from the graft donor.

This clonotype appeared a few times. The chain has TRBV11-2 and TRBJ2-3; D unclear. Germline values: CDR1 SGHAT, CDR2 FQNNGV. The CDR3 covers 14 residues. The V and J ends lost 0 bases and 3 bases respectively, with 7 bases between them. The CDR3 protein is CASSLDRTTDTQYF. CDR3 coding DNA: TGTGCCAGCAGCTTAGACAGGACGACAGATACGCAGTATTTT.

J is TRBJ2-7 and V is TRBV6-2 or TRBV6-3, with D possibly being TRBD2 (6 bases). Trimming stripped 6 bases from V and 7 bases from J, with 25 bases between. CDR1 and CDR2 (germline): MNHEY, SVGEGT. The CDR3 has 16 amino acids. CDR3 DNA: TGTGCCAGCAGCCTCCCGGGACTCCATATTCCGGGGGAGCAGTACTTC. It is translated as CASSLPGLHIPGEQYF.

The CDR3 is CASSSQRDSGNTIYF. The DNA for the CDR3 is TGCGCCAGCAGCTCGCAGCGGGACTCTGGAAACACCATATATTTT. This rearrangement joins TRBV4-1 to TRBJ1-3; no clear D. The V and J ends lost 5 bases and 0 bases respectively, with 11 bases between them. There are 15 residues in the CDR3. Germline CDR1 MGHRA, CDR2 YSYEKL.

This clonotype was detected a few times. CDR3 sequence reads: CASSAGNTIYF. The CDR3 nucleotides are TGTGCCAGCAGTGCCGGAAACACCATATATTTT. This sequence joins TRBV2 and TRBJ1-3, with D unresolved. The CDR3 sequence is 11 residues long. Germline assignment: CDR1 SNHLY and CDR2 FYNNEI. V was pared by 4 bases and J by 4 bases, with 2 bases between.

V is TRBV3-1 and J is TRBJ2-1, with 11 bases lining up with TRBD2. Per germline, CDR1 LGHDT and CDR2 YNNKEL (reference sequence). The length of the CDR3 is 15 residues. Trimming at V came to 5 bases and at J to 4 bases, leaving 4 bases not matched to a gene. Written as DNA, the CDR3 is TGTGCCAGCAGCATCGGGACTAGCGGTTACAATGAGCAGTTCTTC. Translating gives CASSIGTSGYNEQFF.

This clonotype was counted a few times. The CDR3 DNA reads TGTGCCAGCCACCAAAACAAAGGGACACCGAAAAACATTCAGTACTTC. Protein product: CASHQNKGTPKNIQYF. This rearrangement joins TRBV28 to TRBJ2-4; a possible D gene is TRBD1 (6 bases). CDR1 MDHEN and CDR2 SYDVKM come from the germline V gene. This CDR3 contains 16 residues. Trimming cost V 8 bases and J 4 bases, with 21 bases left between them.

The chain has TRBV6-2 or TRBV6-3 and TRBJ2-1; tentatively, D is TRBD2 (7 bases). Germline CDR1 MNHEY, CDR2 SVGEGT. The CDR3 totals 14 residues. V gave up 10 bases and J gave up 4 bases, with 17 bases separating them. The CDR3 bases are TGTGCCACCAGGGGTCTAGCGGTTTACAATGAGCAGTTCTTC. Translation: CATRGLAVYNEQFF.

There are many counts of this clonotype. The V gene is TRBV29-1, the J gene TRBJ2-5; 9 nucleotides agree with TRBD2. The germline gives CDR1 SQVTM, CDR2 ANQGSEA. The length of the CDR3 is 12 residues. Germline trimming cut 4 bases from V and 4 bases from J; bases unmatched to any gene: 1. The chain's CDR3 is CSVATSGETQYF. CDR3 sequence (DNA): TGCAGCGTTGCGACTAGCGGAGAGACCCAGTACTTC.

This clonotype was observed many times. The chain has TRBV12-5 and TRBJ2-1, with 7 bases lining up with TRBD2. This CDR3 is built from 17 residues. Germline V gives CDR1 LGHNT, CDR2 FRNRAP. V was pared by 0 bases and J by 7 bases, with 12 bases of the junction left unmatched. CDR3 sequence reads: CASGLVPDVRRENEQFF. In DNA form, the CDR3 reads TGTGCTAGTGGTTTGGTACCTGACGTACGGCGGGAGAATGAGCAGTTCTTC.

The chain links TRBV30 to TRBJ1-1; weak D call: TRBD1 (5 bases). V was cut by 0 bases and J by 3 bases, with 11 bases left in between. Germline CDR1 GTSNPN, CDR2 SVGIG (reference sequence). This CDR3 is 14 amino acids long. The CDR3 DNA reads TGTGCCTGGAGTGTAAGGCGCAGGGACACTGAAGCTTTCTTT. Translation gives CAWSVRRRDTEAFF.

The chain carries TRBV11-1 and TRBJ1-6; D is unresolved. The CDR3 totals 18 residues. V lost 1 base and J lost 0, with 13 bases in between. Germline CDR1 SGHAT, CDR2 FQDESV (reference sequence). The CDR3 protein is CASSLVDLSSSYNSPLHF. The CDR3 DNA sequence: TGTGCCAGCAGCTTAGTCGATCTGTCTAGCTCCTATAATTCACCCCTCCACTTT. Full variable domain (outside the CDR3, taken from reference TRBV11-1 and TRBJ1-6): EAEVAQSPRYKITEKSQAVAFWCDPISGHATLYWYRQILGQGPELLVQFQDESVVDDSQLPKDRFSAERLKGVDSTLKIQPAELGDSAMYLCASSLVDLSSSYNSPLHFGNGTRLTVT.

The rearrangement joins TRBV6-5 to TRBJ2-2, with 7 bases matching TRBD2. The CDR3 has 18 amino acids. V gave up 0 bases and J gave up 4 bases; unmatched junction bases: 11. The germline gives CDR1 MNHEY, CDR2 SVGAGI. The DNA of the CDR3 is TGTGCCAGCAGTTACTCGGGGGTGGGAGGGCCCCGCACCGGGGAGCTGTTTTTT. This translates into CASSYSGVGGPRTGELFF.

This chain links TRBV7-3 with TRBJ2-3; D is perhaps TRBD2 (6 bases). Trimming pared 2 bases from V and 1 base from J, leaving 10 bases between. From germline, CDR1 is SGHTA and CDR2 FQGTGA. The CDR3 covers 15 residues. CDR3 region: CASSLGGSRTDTQYF. Here the CDR3 DNA reads TGTGCCAGCAGCTTAGGGGGGAGTCGCACAGATACGCAGTATTTT.

J is TRBJ2-1 and V is TRBV28; D not certain. Looked up from germline, CDR1 is MDHEN and CDR2 is SYDVKM. The CDR3 sequence is 14 residues long. V was clipped by 7 bases and J by 10 bases, with 20 bases between them. CDR3 loop: CASKSLAALGEQFF. The CDR3 nucleotides are TGTGCCAGCAAGAGCTTGGCGGCCCTGGGGGAGCAGTTCTTC.

The chain links TRBV6-2 or TRBV6-3 to TRBJ2-7; the match to TRBD1 covers 9 bases. CDR3 size: 24 residues. J was trimmed by 4 bases and V by 2 bases; bases with no gene match: 33. CDR1 MNHEY and CDR2 SVGEGT come from the germline V gene. The CDR3 sequence is CASSYKAGHFSPGQGIPTIYEQYF. In DNA, the CDR3 is TGTGCCAGCAGTTACAAGGCCGGCCATTTCTCCCCGGGACAGGGAATTCCCACAATATACGAGCAGTACTTC.

This chain joins TRBV9 and TRBJ2-1, with no clear D. The CDR3 sequence is 13 residues long. Trimming shortened V by 4 bases and J by 4 bases, and 9 bases separated the two germline ends. The germline V gene has CDR1 SGDLS and CDR2 YYNGEE. Here the CDR3 reads CASSLQPYNEQFF. CDR3 DNA: TGTGCCAGCAGCCTCCAGCCGTACAATGAGCAGTTCTTC.

The J gene is TRBJ2-7, the V gene TRBV4-3; tentative D call: TRBD1 (6 bases). The V end lost 3 bases, the J end lost 2 bases, and 14 bases lay between the germline ends. Germline values: CDR1 LGHNA, CDR2 YSLEER. The CDR3 totals 15 residues. CDR3 DNA sequence: TGCGCCAGCAGCCACCGAGGGGGAGTGGCCTACGAGCAGTACTTC. Residues: CASSHRGGVAYEQYF.

This sequence joins TRBV12-3 or TRBV12-4 and TRBJ2-7; 9 nucleotides agree with TRBD2. The CDR3 is made up of 15 amino acids. With V trimmed by 3 bases and J by 2 bases, 5 bases remained unmatched. The CDR3 protein is CASSFVAGEAYEQYF. DNA of the CDR3: TGTGCCAGCAGTTTTGTAGCGGGAGAAGCCTACGAGCAGTACTTC.

This clonotype was counted a few times. This chain joins TRBV20-1 and TRBJ1-1; TRBD1 is a possible D gene (5 bases). V gave up 3 bases and J gave up 0 bases, with 11 bases separating them. The CDR3 covers 14 residues. From germline, CDR1 is DFQATT and CDR2 SNEGSKA (reference sequence). The CDR3 nucleotides read TGCAGTGCTAGGGGGGGGAGCATGAACACTGAAGCTTTCTTT. Translation: CSARGGSMNTEAFF.

Comment on this clonotype: A much larger clone is a single base away; this may be a read error. V and J are TRBV12-3 or TRBV12-4 and TRBJ2-5; 11 positions match TRBD2. The CDR3 consists of 18 residues. DNA for the CDR3: TGTGCCAGCGGTTTGGGAACTAGCGGGAGCGCAGTAGGAGAGACCCAGTACTTC. It codes for CASGLGTSGSAVGETQYF.

In its sample, this clonotype was seen a few times. The chain has TRBV20-1 and TRBJ2-7; TRBD2 is a possible D gene (6 bases). The V gene's germline CDR1 is DFQATT and CDR2 SNEGSKA (reference sequence). The V end was cut by 5 bases, the J end by 1 base, with 18 bases between. The length of the CDR3 is 15 residues. CDR3 residues: CSARVGLPGSYEQYF. The CDR3, as DNA: TGCAGTGCTCGAGTGGGACTCCCGGGGTCCTACGAGCAGTACTTC.